The 21 T cell receptor beta chains listed next were all sequenced from one sample in a study of T-cell reconstitution after alpha-beta-depleted transplantation in children (dated by TCRdb to the mid-2010s). Library prep was done by PCR. The listed sequencing device is Illumina HiSeq 2500. TCR library preparation used molecular barcoding, with unique molecular identifiers applied to normalize quantification of the TCRbeta repertoire. Using fastp at Q25 and MiXCR, TCRdb reprocessed the public reads and kept productive beta chains. Each CDR3 protein gets just one entry, which takes the most common genes and DNA from the rows behind it. Recorded for this sample are about 980,000 distinct CDR3 sequences; 25% to 35% of them occurred a single time. The top ten clones comprise 25% to 35% of the sample. The label giving this sample's treatment or condition can be read as: allogeneic hematopoietic cell transplantation with graft depleted of TCRalphabeta T cells and CD19 B cells.

Source: PBMCs, mostly from graft donor cells, taken 360 days after TCRalphabeta/CD19-depleted stem cell transplant. Receptors were obtained from a boy in the first two years of life who had a stem cell transplant for SCID, so the T cells may come from the graft donor.

In nucleotides, the CDR3 is TGTGCCAGCAGCTATTGGGACAGCCCCCACGAGCAGTACTTC. It is translated as CASSYWDSPHEQYF. The V and J genes are TRBV9 and TRBJ2-7; 7 bases align to TRBD1. V gave up 4 bases and J gave up 5 bases; unmatched junction bases: 9. The CDR3 consists of 14 residues. The germline gives CDR1 SGDLS, CDR2 YYNGEE.

The chain is built from TRBV18 and TRBJ2-1; D unresolved. This CDR3 has 13 amino acids. CDR1 and CDR2 from the germline V gene are KGHSH and LQKENI. The ends were cut back, 5 bases at V and 8 bases at J, with 13 bases in the middle. The CDR3 loop reads CASSEEARDEQFF. The CDR3 DNA follows: TGTGCCAGCTCAGAAGAAGCTCGCGATGAGCAGTTCTTC.

This clonotype appeared a few times. The V call is TRBV7-9, the J call TRBJ2-2, with D possibly being TRBD1 (6 bases). V was cut by 1 base and J by 2 bases, with 11 bases left in between. The CDR3 runs 16 residues. The germline V gene encodes CDR1 SEHNR and CDR2 FQNEAQ (reference sequence). This chain's CDR3 is CASSLGPGANTGELFF. Here the CDR3 DNA reads TGTGCCAGCAGCTTAGGGCCAGGGGCTAACACCGGGGAGCTGTTTTTT.

The V call is TRBV6-2 or TRBV6-3, the J call TRBJ2-7; possibly TRBD1 for D (6 bases). CDR3 length: 11 amino acids. Germline V lookup: CDR1 MNHEY, CDR2 SVGEGT. V shed 6 bases and J shed 9 bases, with 12 bases lying between them. The CDR3 nucleotides read TGTGCCAGCAGCTCTACAGGGATGCAGTACTTC. The encoded protein is CASSSTGMQYF.

The chain couples TRBV5-1 to TRBJ2-2, with D hard to call. The CDR3 loop spans 14 amino acids. Trimming pared 0 bases from V and 4 bases from J, leaving 7 bases between. CDR1 and CDR2 from the germline V gene are SGHRS and YFSETQ. Here the CDR3 reads CASSLVVFTGELFF. The DNA for the CDR3 is TGCGCCAGCAGCTTGGTTGTGTTCACCGGGGAGCTGTTTTTT.

The chain carries TRBV5-1 and TRBJ2-3; D possibly corresponds to TRBD2 (6 bases). The V end lost 2 bases, the J end lost 1 base, and 14 bases lay between the germline ends. This CDR3 comprises 16 residues. Germline CDR1 and CDR2: SGHRS and YFSETQ. The CDR3 bases are TGCGCCAGCAGCTTTAACACCCAGCGGGGCACAGATACGCAGTATTTT. It yields the protein CASSFNTQRGTDTQYF.

The chain carries TRBV9 and TRBJ2-2; tentatively, D is TRBD2 (6 bases). V was pared by 3 bases and J by 3 bases, with 15 bases between. Germline-derived CDR1 and CDR2 are SGDLS and YYNGEE. CDR3 size: 16 residues. The CDR3 nucleotides are TGTGCCAGCAGCGAGAGTGGGGGGAGCTACACCGGGGAGCTGTTTTTT. It encodes CASSESGGSYTGELFF. Filled out from reference TRBV9 and TRBJ2-2, the complete variable domain reads DSGVTQTPKHLITATGQRVTLRCSPRSGDLSVYWYQQSLDQGLQFLIQYYNGEERAKGNILERFSAQQFPDLHSELNLSSLELGDSALYFCASSESGGSYTGELFFGEGSRLTVL.

Only a few counts were recorded for this clonotype. The chain recombines TRBV15 with TRBJ2-7; D possibly corresponds to TRBD2 (6 bases). The germline gives CDR1 LNHNV, CDR2 YYDKDF (reference sequence). CDR3 length: 17 amino acids. Trimming took off 5 bases at V and 0 bases at J, with 20 bases between the two ends. The CDR3 DNA reads as TGTGCCACCAGCTTCTGGGGCGGGACGGGGAGCTCCTACGAGCAGTACTTC. The encoded protein is CATSFWGGTGSSYEQYF.

V and J are TRBV20-1 and TRBJ2-7, with 8 bases lining up with TRBD1. Per the germline V gene, CDR1 is DFQATT and CDR2 is SNEGSKA (reference sequence). The J segment lost 3 bases and the V segment lost 0 bases, leaving 7 bases of the junction unmatched. The CDR3 has 15 amino acids. The chain's CDR3 is CSARDRRTGRYEQYF. The CDR3 nucleotides read TGCAGTGCTAGAGATCGTAGGACAGGGCGCTACGAGCAGTACTTC.

This clonotype was detected only a few times. The V and J genes are TRBV20-1 and TRBJ2-1; TRBD2 agrees at 7 bases. The CDR3 totals 14 residues. CDR1 is DFQATT, CDR2 SNEGSKA, per germline (reference sequence). The V segment lost 3 bases and the J segment 8 bases; nucleotides outside the gene matches: 10. Here the CDR3 DNA reads TGCAGTGCTAGCCCTAAGGGAGGGTTCGATGAGCAGTTCTTC. It translates to CSASPKGGFDEQFF.

The J gene is TRBJ2-3, the V gene TRBV11-1; the D gene is possibly TRBD1 (6 bases). The V end lost 7 bases, the J end lost 3 bases, and 11 bases lay between the germline ends. The V gene's germline CDR1 is SGHAT and CDR2 FQDESV (reference sequence). The CDR3 loop spans 13 amino acids. CDR3: CASMGAGTDTQYF. In nucleotides, the CDR3 is TGTGCCAGCATGGGGGCAGGGACAGATACGCAGTATTTT.

This clonotype was found a few times. The chain is built from TRBV20-1 and TRBJ2-7, with D possibly matching TRBD2 (5 bases). This CDR3 region has 12 residues. V was cut by 2 bases and J by 2 bases, with 7 bases left in between. Looked up from germline, CDR1 is DFQATT and CDR2 is SNEGSKA (reference sequence). The CDR3 sequence is CSARKRPYEQYF. CDR3 bases: TGCAGTGCTAGAAAGCGGCCCTACGAGCAGTACTTC.

The V call is TRBV6-5, the J call TRBJ1-1; D is undetermined. V shed 0 bases and J shed 6 bases, with 5 bases lying between them. This CDR3 comprises 12 residues. Germline V gives CDR1 MNHEY, CDR2 SVGAGI. The CDR3 nucleotides are TGTGCCAGCAGTTACTCCCCTCCTGAAGCTTTCTTT. It yields the protein CASSYSPPEAFF.

This clonotype was detected a few times. V and J are TRBV27 and TRBJ2-1, with 14 bases aligning to TRBD2. The V segment lost 2 bases and the J segment 7 bases; nucleotides outside the gene matches: 7. Germline CDR1 is MNHEY and CDR2 is SMNVEV (reference sequence). This CDR3 is 17 amino acids long. CDR3 sequence reads: CASSLRLAGGVKNEQFF. CDR3 bases: TGTGCCAGCAGTTTACGACTAGCGGGGGGGGTAAAGAATGAGCAGTTCTTC.

The chain couples TRBV7-9 to TRBJ2-7; D not certain. CDR3 length equals 12 residues. The germline V gene has CDR1 SEHNR and CDR2 FQNEAQ (reference sequence). The V end lost 8 bases, the J end lost 5 bases, and 13 bases lay between the germline ends. The CDR3 sequence is CASESMGNEQYF. In DNA, the CDR3 is TGTGCCAGCGAAAGTATGGGGAACGAGCAGTACTTC.

This clonotype was recorded at least ten times. V is TRBV10-3 and J is TRBJ2-6, with 8 bases matching TRBD1. This CDR3 contains 18 residues. Germline V gives CDR1 ENHRY, CDR2 SYGVKD. Unmatched junction bases numbered 7, after V lost 2 bases and J lost 1 base. The CDR3 loop reads CAISEPTGATSGANVLTF. The CDR3 DNA follows: TGTGCCATCAGTGAGCCGACAGGGGCAACTTCTGGGGCCAACGTCCTGACTTTC.

The chain combines TRBV20-1 with TRBJ2-1, with 9 nucleotides matching TRBD1. After removal of 3 bases from V and 5 bases from J, the junction contained 2 bases not matched to a gene. CDR1 DFQATT and CDR2 SNEGSKA come from the germline V gene (reference sequence). The length of the CDR3 is 13 residues. Written as DNA, the CDR3 is TGCAGTGCTAGGCGGGACAGGGACAATGAGCAGTTCTTC. Residues: CSARRDRDNEQFF.

The rearrangement uses TRBV6-1 and TRBJ2-2; D may be TRBD1 or TRBD2 (7 bases each). With 5 bases removed from V and 3 bases from J, the gap between germline ends came to 16 bases. Germline V lookup: CDR1 MNHNS, CDR2 SASEGT. This CDR3 spans 16 amino acids. The CDR3 loop reads CASSPQGGGDTGELFF. The CDR3, as DNA: TGTGCCAGCAGTCCTCAGGGGGGGGGCGACACCGGGGAGCTGTTTTTT.

This clonotype appeared a few times. This chain uses TRBV20-1 with TRBJ2-3; D is possibly TRBD1 (6 bases). This CDR3 has 16 amino acids. Trimming cost V 6 bases and J 4 bases, with 23 bases left between them. In germline, CDR1 is DFQATT, CDR2 SNEGSKA (reference sequence). This CDR3 is CSARKTWGPNPDTQYF. The CDR3 DNA follows: TGCAGTGCCAGGAAAACGTGGGGGCCCAACCCAGATACGCAGTATTTT.

Only a few counts were recorded for this clonotype. This chain uses TRBV2 with TRBJ2-1; no firm D call. This CDR3 region has 13 residues. Germline loops: CDR1 SNHLY, CDR2 FYNNEI. V lost 11 bases to trimming and J lost 10 bases, with 21 bases between them. The DNA of the CDR3 is TGTGCCGGTAGTGGCACCAAAGGAGTGGAGCAGTTCTTC. Translated, it gives CAGSGTKGVEQFF.

This clonotype was detected a few times. CDR3 residues: CASSLKGPYEQYF. The CDR3 bases are TGTGCCAGCAGTTTGAAAGGGCCCTACGAGCAGTACTTC. The chain couples TRBV27 to TRBJ2-7; no clear D. V was pared by 3 bases and J by 2 bases, with 8 bases between. CDR3 length equals 13 residues. CDR1 is MNHEY, CDR2 SMNVEV, per germline (reference sequence).